The rows below give T cell receptor beta chains drawn from one sample of a study of blood T cells in healthy people across ages. TCRdb redid the calling of the 5' RACE reads with MiXCR, one entry per CDR3 protein. This table has 950,000 to 1,200,000 distinct CDR3 sequences, roughly two fifths appearing once. Sequenced sample: blood. The source of these receptors is a man aged 18 to 29 in good health. Each CDR3 is given with its conserved first and last residue. A D gene is named only where the DNA matches it firmly.

v_gene	d_gene	j_gene	CDR3aa
TRBV11-1	.	TRBJ1-2	CASSHEPNYGYTF
TRBV5-6	.	TRBJ2-5	CASSRRDTKETQYF
TRBV4-1	.	TRBJ1-5	CASSLQATAYSNQPQHF
TRBV5-1	.	TRBJ2-1	CASSTAGPYNNEQFF
TRBV6-2/TRBV6-3	.	TRBJ1-5	CASSYPGGPQHF
TRBV4-1	.	TRBJ1-1	CASSQDTGRVPFF
TRBV7-2	.	TRBJ2-5	CASSHNQGETQYF
TRBV9	TRBD2	TRBJ2-2	CASSAGGTQTGELFF
TRBV5-5	.	TRBJ2-3	CASSLAPRNTDTQYF
TRBV9	.	TRBJ2-5	CASSVGRGNEQYF
TRBV7-9	TRBD1	TRBJ1-1	CASMTGTGEAFF
TRBV4-2	.	TRBJ2-4	CASSPRQGGQSKNIQYF
TRBV12-3/TRBV12-4	TRBD2	TRBJ2-5	CASSIAGGETQYF
TRBV20-1	TRBD1	TRBJ2-7	CSARRDSSYEQYF
TRBV20-1	.	TRBJ1-1	CSALDTWGSEAFF
TRBV20-1	TRBD1	TRBJ1-5	CSAREGAGQPQHF
TRBV28	TRBD1	TRBJ2-5	CASSWDRMKTQYF
TRBV7-2	.	TRBJ2-5	CASRLSPYQETQYF
TRBV4-2	TRBD1	TRBJ1-1	CASSQEVSGQDLVPLRNTEAFF
TRBV6-6	TRBD1	TRBJ1-2	CASSSLLTGGRGETGYTF
TRBV20-1	TRBD2	TRBJ2-1	CSARGLAGAPNEQFF
TRBV6-5	.	TRBJ2-1	CASSYSRDLSPPYNEQFF
TRBV6-5	.	TRBJ2-1	CASRTDNQETQFF
TRBV6-2/TRBV6-3	.	TRBJ2-5	CASSSGVWKTQYF
TRBV7-8	.	TRBJ1-2	CASSLGGGVDYGYTF
TRBV27	TRBD1	TRBJ2-6	CASSLGTGINVLTF
TRBV4-3	.	TRBJ1-1	CASSYAGAGEAFF
TRBV7-2	TRBD1	TRBJ1-1	CASSFYSGGITEAFF
TRBV20-1	TRBD1	TRBJ2-1	CSAKVRDRYNEQFF
TRBV20-1	.	TRBJ1-3	CSARPDSGNTIYF
TRBV28	TRBD1	TRBJ2-7	CASSPEGQGYYEQYF
TRBV20-1	.	.	CSATGNYEQYF
TRBV20-1	.	TRBJ1-1	CSTGHGGTEAFF
TRBV6-2/TRBV6-3	TRBD1	TRBJ2-1	CASSANRGNEQFF
TRBV4-2	.	TRBJ2-3	CASSQERSTRDTQYF
TRBV12-3/TRBV12-4	TRBD2	TRBJ2-3	CASSHPPSGGGDTQYF
TRBV4-3	.	TRBJ1-1	CASSQDRRVSNTEAFF
TRBV20-1	.	TRBJ2-1	CSASSRDSSHNEQFF
TRBV5-1	TRBD1	TRBJ1-2	CASSLQTGEGSYTF
TRBV2	TRBD2	TRBJ2-1	CASRKGLAGGSSYNEQFF
TRBV28	.	TRBJ2-5	CASGQHRETQYF